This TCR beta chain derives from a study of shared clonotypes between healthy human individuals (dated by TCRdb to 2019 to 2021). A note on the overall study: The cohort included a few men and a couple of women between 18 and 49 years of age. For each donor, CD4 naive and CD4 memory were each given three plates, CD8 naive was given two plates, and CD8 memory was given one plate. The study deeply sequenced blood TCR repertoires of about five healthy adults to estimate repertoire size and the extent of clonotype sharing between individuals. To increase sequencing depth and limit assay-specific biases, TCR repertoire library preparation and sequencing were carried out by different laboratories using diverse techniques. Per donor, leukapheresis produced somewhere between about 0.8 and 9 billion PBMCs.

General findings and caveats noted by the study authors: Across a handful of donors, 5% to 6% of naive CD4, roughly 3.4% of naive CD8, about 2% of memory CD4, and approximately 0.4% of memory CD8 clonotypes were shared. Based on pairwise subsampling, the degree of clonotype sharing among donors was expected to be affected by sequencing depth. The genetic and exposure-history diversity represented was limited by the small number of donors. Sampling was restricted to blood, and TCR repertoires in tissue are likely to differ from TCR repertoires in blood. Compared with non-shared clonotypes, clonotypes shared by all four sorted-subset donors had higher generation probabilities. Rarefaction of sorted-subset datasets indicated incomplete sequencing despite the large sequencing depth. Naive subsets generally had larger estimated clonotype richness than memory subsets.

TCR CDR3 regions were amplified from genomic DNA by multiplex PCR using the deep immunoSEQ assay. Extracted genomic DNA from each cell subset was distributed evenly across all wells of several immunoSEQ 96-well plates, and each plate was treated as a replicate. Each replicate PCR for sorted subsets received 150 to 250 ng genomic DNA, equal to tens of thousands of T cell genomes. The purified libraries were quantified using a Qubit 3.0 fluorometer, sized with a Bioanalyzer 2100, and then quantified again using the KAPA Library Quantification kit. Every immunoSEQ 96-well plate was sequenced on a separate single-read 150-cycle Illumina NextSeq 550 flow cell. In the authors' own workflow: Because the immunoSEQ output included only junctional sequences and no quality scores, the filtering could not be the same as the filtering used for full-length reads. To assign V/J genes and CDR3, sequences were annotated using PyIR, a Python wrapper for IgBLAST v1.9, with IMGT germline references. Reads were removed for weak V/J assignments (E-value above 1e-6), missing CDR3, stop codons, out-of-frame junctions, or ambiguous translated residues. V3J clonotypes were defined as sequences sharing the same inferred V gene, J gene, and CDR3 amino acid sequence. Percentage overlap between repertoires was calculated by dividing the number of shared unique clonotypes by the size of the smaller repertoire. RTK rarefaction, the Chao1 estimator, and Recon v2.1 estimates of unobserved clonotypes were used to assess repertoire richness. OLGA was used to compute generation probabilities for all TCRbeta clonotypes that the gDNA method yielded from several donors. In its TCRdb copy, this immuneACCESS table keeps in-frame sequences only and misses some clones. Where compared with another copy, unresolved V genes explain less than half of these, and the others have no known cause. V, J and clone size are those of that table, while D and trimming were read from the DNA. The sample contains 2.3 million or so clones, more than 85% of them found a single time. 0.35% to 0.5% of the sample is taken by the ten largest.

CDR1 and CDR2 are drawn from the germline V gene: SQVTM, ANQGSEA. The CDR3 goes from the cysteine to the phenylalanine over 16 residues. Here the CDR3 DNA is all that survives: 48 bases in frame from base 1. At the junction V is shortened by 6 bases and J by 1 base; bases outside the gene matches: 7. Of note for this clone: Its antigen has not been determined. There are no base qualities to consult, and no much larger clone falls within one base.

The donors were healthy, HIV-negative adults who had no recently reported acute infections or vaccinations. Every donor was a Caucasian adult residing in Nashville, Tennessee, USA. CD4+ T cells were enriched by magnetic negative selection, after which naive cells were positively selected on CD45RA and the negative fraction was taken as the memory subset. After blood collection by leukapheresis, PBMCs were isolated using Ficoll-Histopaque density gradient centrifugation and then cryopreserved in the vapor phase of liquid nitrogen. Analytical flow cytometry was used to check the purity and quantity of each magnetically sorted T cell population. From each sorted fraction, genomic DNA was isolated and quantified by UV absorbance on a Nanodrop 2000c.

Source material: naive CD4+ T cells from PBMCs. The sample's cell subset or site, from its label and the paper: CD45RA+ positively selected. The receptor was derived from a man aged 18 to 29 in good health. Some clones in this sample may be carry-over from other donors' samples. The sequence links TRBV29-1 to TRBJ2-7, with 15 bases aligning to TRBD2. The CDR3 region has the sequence CSVGGLAGGLSYEQYF. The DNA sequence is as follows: TGCAGCGTGGGGGGACTAGCGGGAGGTCTGTCCTACGAGCAGTACTTC.